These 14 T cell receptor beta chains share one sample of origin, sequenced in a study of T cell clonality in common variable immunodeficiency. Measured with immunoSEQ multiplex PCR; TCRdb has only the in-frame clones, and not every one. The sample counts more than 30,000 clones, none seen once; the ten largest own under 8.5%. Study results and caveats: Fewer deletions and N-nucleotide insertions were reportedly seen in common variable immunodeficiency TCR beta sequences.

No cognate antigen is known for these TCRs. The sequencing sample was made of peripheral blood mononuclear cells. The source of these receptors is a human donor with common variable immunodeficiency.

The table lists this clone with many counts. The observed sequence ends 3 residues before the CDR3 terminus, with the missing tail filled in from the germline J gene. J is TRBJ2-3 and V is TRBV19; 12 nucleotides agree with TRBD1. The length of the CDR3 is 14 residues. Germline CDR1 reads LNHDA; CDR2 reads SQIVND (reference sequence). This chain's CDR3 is CASSRGQGAYAQYF. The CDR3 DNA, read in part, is TGTGCCAGTAGTAGGGGACAGGGGGCTTATGCG.

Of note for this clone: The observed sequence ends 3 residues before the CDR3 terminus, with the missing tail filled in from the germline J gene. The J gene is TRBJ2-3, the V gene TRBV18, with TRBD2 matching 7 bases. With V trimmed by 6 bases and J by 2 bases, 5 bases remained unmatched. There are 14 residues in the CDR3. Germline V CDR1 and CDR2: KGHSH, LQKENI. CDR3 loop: CASSAGTTTDTQYF. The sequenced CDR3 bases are TGTGCCAGCTCGGCCGGGACTACCACAGATACG.

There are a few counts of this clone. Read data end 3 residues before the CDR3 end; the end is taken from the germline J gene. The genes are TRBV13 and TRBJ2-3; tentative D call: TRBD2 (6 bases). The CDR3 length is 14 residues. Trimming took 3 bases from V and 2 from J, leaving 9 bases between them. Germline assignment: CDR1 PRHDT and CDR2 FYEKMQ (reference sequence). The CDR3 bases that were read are TGTGCCAGCAGCTTTCGACTAGTCACAGATACG. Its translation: CASSFRLVTDT. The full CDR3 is CASSFRLVTDTQYF.

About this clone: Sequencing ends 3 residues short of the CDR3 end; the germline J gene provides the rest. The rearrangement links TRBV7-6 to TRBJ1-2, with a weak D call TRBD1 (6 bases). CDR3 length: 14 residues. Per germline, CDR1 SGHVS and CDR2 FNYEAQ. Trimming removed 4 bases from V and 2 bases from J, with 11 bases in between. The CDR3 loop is CASSSQTGNYGYTF. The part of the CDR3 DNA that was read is TGTGCCAGCAGCTCCCAAACAGGGAACTATGGC.

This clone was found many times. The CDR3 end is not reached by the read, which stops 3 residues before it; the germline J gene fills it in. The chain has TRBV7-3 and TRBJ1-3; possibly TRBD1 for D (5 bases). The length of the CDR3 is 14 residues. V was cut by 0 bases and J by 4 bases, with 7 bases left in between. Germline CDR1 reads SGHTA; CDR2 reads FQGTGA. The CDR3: CASSLTGGGNTIYF. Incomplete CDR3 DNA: TGTGCCAGCAGCTTAACCGGGGGAGGAAACACC.

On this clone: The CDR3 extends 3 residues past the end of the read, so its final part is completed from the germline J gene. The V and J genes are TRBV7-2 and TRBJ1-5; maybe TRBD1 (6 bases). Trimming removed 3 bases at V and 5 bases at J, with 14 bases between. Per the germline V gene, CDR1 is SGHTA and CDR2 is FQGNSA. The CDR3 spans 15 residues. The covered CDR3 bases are TGTGCCAGCAGCTTGGGAGGGGGGGCGGATCAGCCC. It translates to CASSLGGGADQP. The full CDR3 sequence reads CASSLGGGADQPQHF. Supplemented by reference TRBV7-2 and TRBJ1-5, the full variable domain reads GAGVSQSPSNKVTEKGKDVELRCDPISGHTALYWYRQSLGQGLEFLIYFQGNSAPDKSGLPSDRFSAERTGGSVSTLTIQRTQQEDSAVYLCASSLGGGADQPQHFGDGTRLSIL.

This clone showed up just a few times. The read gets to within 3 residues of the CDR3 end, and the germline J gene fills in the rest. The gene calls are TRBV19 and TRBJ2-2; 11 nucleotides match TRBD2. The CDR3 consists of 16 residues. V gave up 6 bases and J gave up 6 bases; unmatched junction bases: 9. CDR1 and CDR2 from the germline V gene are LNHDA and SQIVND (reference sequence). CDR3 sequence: CASRVLPGLAAGELFF. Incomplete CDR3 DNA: TGTGCCAGTAGGGTTTTACCGGGACTAGCGGCCGGGGAG.

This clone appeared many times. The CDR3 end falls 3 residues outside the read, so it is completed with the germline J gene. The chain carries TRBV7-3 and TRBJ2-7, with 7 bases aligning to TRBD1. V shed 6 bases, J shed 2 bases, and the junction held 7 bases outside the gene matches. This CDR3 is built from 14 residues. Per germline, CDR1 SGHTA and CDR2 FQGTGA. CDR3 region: CASSTGQAPYEQYF. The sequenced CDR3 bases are TGTGCCAGCAGTACCGGACAGGCCCCCTACGAG.

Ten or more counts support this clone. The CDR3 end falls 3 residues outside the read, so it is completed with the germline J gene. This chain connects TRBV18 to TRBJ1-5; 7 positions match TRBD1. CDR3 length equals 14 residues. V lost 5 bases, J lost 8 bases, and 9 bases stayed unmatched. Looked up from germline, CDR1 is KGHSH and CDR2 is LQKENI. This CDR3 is CASSLTGQREPQHF. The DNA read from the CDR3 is TGTGCCAGCTCATTGACGGGACAGAGGGAGCCC.

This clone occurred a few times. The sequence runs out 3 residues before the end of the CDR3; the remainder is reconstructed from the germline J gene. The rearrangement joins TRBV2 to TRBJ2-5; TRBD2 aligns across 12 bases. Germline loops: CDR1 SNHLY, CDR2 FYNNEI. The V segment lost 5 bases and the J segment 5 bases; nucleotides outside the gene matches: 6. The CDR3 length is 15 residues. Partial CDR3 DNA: TGTGCCAGCAGTTCGATGACTAGCGGGAGTGAGACC. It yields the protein CASSSMTSGSET. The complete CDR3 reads CASSSMTSGSETQYF.

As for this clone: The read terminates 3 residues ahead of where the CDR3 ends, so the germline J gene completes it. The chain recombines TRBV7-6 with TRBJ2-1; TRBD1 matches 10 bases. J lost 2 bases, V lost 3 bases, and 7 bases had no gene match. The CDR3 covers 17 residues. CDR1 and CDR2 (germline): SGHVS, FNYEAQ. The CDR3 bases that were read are TGTGCCAGCAGCTTGGTGTCCGGGACAGGGGCCTACAATGAG. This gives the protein CASSLVSGTGAYNE. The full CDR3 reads CASSLVSGTGAYNEQFF.

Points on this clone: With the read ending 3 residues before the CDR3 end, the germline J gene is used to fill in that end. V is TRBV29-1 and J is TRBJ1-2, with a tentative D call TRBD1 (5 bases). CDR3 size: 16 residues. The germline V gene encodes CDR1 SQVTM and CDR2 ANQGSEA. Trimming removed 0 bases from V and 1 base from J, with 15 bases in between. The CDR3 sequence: CSVEDRGAGFNYGYTF. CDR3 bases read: TGCAGCGTTGAAGATCGAGGGGCGGGGTTTAACTATGGC.

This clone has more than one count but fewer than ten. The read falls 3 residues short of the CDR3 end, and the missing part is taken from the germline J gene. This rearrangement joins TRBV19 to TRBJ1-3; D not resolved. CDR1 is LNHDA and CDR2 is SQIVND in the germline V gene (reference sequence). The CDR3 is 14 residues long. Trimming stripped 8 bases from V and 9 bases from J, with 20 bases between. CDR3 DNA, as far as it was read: TGTGCCAGTGGAAATAGGGCAGGCTTGGGCACC. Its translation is CASGNRAGLGT. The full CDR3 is CASGNRAGLGTIYF.

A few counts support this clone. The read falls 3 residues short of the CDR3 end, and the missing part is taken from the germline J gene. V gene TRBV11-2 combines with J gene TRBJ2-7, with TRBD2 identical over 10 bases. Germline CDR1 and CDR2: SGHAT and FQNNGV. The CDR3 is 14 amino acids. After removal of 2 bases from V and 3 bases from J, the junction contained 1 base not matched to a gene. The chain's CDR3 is CASSLLAGVYEQYF. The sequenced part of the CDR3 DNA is TGTGCCAGCAGCTTACTAGCGGGAGTCTACGAG. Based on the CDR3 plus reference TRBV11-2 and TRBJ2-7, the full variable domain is EAGVAQSPRYKIIEKRQSVAFWCNPISGHATLYWYQQILGQGPKLLIQFQNNGVVDDSQLPKDRFSAERLKGVDSTLKIQPAKLEDSAVYLCASSLLAGVYEQYFGPGTRLTVT.